This T cell receptor (beta chain) was sequenced for a study of blood T cell repertoires in COVID-19. Study-level background: The study drew acute and convalescent COVID-19 samples from the United States, Italy and Spain.

Methods used by the authors: How many nucleated cells were present was estimated from reference gene primer amplification. The method was immunoSEQ multiplex PCR; TCRdb's version includes in-frame clones alone and lacks a portion of them. The D gene and trimming were derived from the DNA, and the V and J assignments and clone size from that table. The table shows just over 250,000 clones, with around 84% occurring only once. This clone is a singleton in its sample. CDR1 is SGHDT, CDR2 YYEEEE, per germline. This CDR3 is 12 amino acids long. V was pared by 2 bases and J by 0 bases, with 2 bases between.

The sequence came from a man under 40 with acute COVID-19. Sequenced material: PBMCs or T cells enriched from blood (not recorded which). V and J are TRBV5-6 and TRBJ1-1; D remains ambiguous. The CDR3 spells CASSFVNTEAFF. CDR3 DNA sequence: TGTGCCAGCAGCTTCGTGAACACTGAAGCTTTCTTT.